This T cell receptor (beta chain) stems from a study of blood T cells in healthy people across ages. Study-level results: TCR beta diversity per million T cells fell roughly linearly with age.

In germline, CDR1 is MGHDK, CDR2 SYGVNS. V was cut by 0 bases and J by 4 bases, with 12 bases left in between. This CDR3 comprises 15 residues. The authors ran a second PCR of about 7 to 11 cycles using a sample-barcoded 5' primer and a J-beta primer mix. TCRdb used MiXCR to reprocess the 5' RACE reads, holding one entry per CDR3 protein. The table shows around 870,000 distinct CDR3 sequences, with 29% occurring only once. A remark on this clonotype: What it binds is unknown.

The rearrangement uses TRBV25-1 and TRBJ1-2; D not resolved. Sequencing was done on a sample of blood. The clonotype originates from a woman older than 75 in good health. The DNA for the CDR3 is TGTGCCAGCAGTGAATATAGAGGGAATGGCTATGGCTACACCTTC. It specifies CASSEYRGNGYGYTF.